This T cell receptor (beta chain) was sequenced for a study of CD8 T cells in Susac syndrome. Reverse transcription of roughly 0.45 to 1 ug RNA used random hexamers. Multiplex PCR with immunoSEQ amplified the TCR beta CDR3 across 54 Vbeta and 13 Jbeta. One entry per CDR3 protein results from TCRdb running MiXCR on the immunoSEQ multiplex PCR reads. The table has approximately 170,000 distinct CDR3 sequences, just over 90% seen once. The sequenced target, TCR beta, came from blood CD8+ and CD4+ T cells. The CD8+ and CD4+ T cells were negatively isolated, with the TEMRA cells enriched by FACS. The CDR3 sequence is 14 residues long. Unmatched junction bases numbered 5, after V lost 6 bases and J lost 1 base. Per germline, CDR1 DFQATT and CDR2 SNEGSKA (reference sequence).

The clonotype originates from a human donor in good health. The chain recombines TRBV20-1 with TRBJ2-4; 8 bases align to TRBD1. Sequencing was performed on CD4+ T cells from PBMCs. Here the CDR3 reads CSARTGFAKNIQYF. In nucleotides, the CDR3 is TGCAGTGCGAGGACAGGGTTTGCCAAAAACATTCAGTACTTC.